A selection of T cell receptor beta chains follows, all from one sample in a study of PD-1 blockade in classical Hodgkin lymphoma. Repertoires were generated with immunoSEQ multiplex PCR, while TCRdb's copy carries only in-frame clones and drops some. The repertoire includes tens of thousands of clones, over 70% of them detected once, and less than 20% sits in the top ten. The source material was peripheral blood mononuclear cells (PBMCs), sampled at baseline. Receptors were obtained from a human donor with classical Hodgkin lymphoma. Each CDR3 is given with its conserved first and last residue. The D gene is left open where the match is weak. The size field is filled for only some rows; it gives once, few, many or a size class.

TRBV7-8	TRBJ2-1	TRBD2	once	CASSETSGSYNEQFF	TGTGCCAGCAGTGAAACTAGCGGGAGTTACAATGAGCAGTTCTTC
TRBV18	TRBJ1-5	TRBD1	NA	CASSPSTGNSNQPQHF	TGTGCCAGCTCACCTTCGACAGGGAATAGCAATCAGCCCCAGCATTTT
TRBV4-2	TRBJ2-1	NA	NA	CASSQDRNEQFF	TGTGCCAGCAGCCAAGATCGAAATGAGCAGTTCTTC
TRBV27	TRBJ1-4	TRBD1	NA	CASSSRDRENEKLFF	TGTGCCAGCAGTTCACGGGACAGGGAGAATGAAAAACTGTTTTTT
TRBV6-1	TRBJ1-1	NA	many	CASSEWSPHQAFF	TGTGCCAGCAGTGAATGGAGCCCCCATCAAGCTTTCTTT
TRBV7-2	TRBJ2-3	TRBD2	few	CASSLAGLTAESTDTQYF	TGTGCCAGCAGCTTAGCGGGACTAACAGCAGAGAGCACAGATACGCAGTATTTT
TRBV6-6	TRBJ1-5	NA	few	CASSLSNQPQHF	TGTGCCAGCAGTCTCAGCAATCAGCCCCAGCATTTT
TRBV28	TRBJ1-5	TRBD1	few	CASSPWTGPQPQHF	TGTGCCAGCAGTCCCTGGACAGGGCCCCAGCCCCAGCATTTT
TRBV27	TRBJ1-2	NA	NA	CASSLWQGHYGYTF	TGTGCCAGCAGTTTATGGCAGGGCCACTATGGCTACACCTTC
TRBV6-1	TRBJ2-1	NA	NA	CASSEARETQQFF	TGTGCCAGCAGTGAAGCGAGGGAGACCCAGCAGTTCTTC
TRBV12-5	TRBJ1-2	NA	NA	CASGLWALGSSSYGYTF	TGTGCTAGTGGTTTGTGGGCTTTAGGCAGCTCATCCTATGGCTACACCTTC
TRBV4-3	TRBJ1-2	NA	NA	CASSQGQFLGYTF	TGCGCCAGCAGCCAAGGACAGTTTCTTGGCTACACCTTC
TRBV27	TRBJ1-5	TRBD1	NA	CASSSRDSSNQPQHF	TGTGCCAGCAGTTCCCGGGACAGTAGCAATCAGCCCCAGCATTTT
TRBV18	TRBJ1-3	TRBD1	NA	CASSRGQGRNTIYF	TGTGCCAGCTCACGAGGACAGGGAAGGAACACCATATATTTT
TRBV7-3	TRBJ2-1	NA	NA	CASSLGVGSEQFF	TGTGCCAGCAGCTTAGGAGTCGGGAGTGAGCAGTTCTTC
TRBV7-2	TRBJ2-7	TRBD2	once	CASGAGAYEQYF	TGTGCCAGCGGAGCGGGAGCGTACGAGCAGTACTTC
TRBV7-2	TRBJ1-5	NA	NA	CASSLDLDQPQHF	TGTGCCAGCAGCTTAGATCTTGATCAGCCCCAGCATTTT